This T cell receptor beta chain was sequenced for a study of beta chain features in type 1 diabetes. Study results and caveats: Type 1 diabetes patients had TCRB CDR3s that were shorter (moderately but significantly so) in all four CD4+ subsets.

This CDR3 has 16 residues. The germline V gene encodes CDR1 MGHRA and CDR2 YSYEKL. V lost 1 base, J lost 4 bases, and 15 bases lay in between. On this clone itself: Its antigen remains unidentified.

Expressed TCRB transcripts were sequenced, since all the RNA that had been isolated was reverse transcribed. The protocol was immunoSEQ multiplex PCR, while the TCRdb copy is restricted to in-frame clones and leaves out a portion. The sample lists approximately 160,000 clones; around 63% were seen once. Sort purity for all populations was recorded as exceeding 98%. Sequenced material: naive CD4+ T cells from blood. This sequence originates from a man in his thirties or forties with type 1 diabetes. The chain is built from TRBV4-1 and TRBJ2-3, with D possibly matching TRBD1 (7 bases). The CDR3 DNA reads as TGCGCCAGCAGCCAAGTTTCGGCAGGGGGGCCAGATACGCAGTATTTT. Translated, it gives CASSQVSAGGPDTQYF.